This T cell receptor (beta chain) was retrieved from a study of cytomegalovirus exposure and HLA in healthy donors. The study's findings and limits: From TCR beta sequences, most subjects' HLA-A and HLA-B alleles were reportedly predicted accurately. On later analysis, the bulk of CMV-associated TCR beta chains appeared to be HLA-restricted.

V was trimmed by 3 bases and J by 10 bases, leaving 10 bases between them. The germline V gene has CDR1 DFQATT and CDR2 SNEGSKA (reference sequence). This CDR3 spans 11 amino acids. The primer mix had 60 Vbeta and 13 Jbeta primers. This table comes from immunoSEQ multiplex PCR, and its TCRdb copy is limited to in-frame clones, with some not included. The sample yields 110,000 to 150,000 clones, roughly three quarters seen once. A remark on this clone: The antigen is undetermined.

Sequenced material: PBMCs. The chain couples TRBV20-1 to TRBJ2-1; D is unresolved. The receptor's source is a woman aged 40 to 49 in good health and CMV-seronegative. The CDR3 sequence: CSASSRREQFF. The CDR3, as DNA: TGCAGTGCTAGTTCACGGCGGGAGCAGTTCTTC.